Below are 10 T cell receptor beta chains sequenced from a single sample in a study of radiotherapy plus CTLA-4 blockade in lung cancer. Data came from immunoSEQ multiplex PCR; TCRdb stores just in-frame clones and leaves some out. The sample records 84,000 or so clones, around 86% being singletons. The sample here was peripheral blood, taken from a patient treated with radiotherapy plus ipilimumab. Receptors originate from a human donor with non-small cell lung cancer that progressed on radiotherapy plus ipilimumab.

CDR3 sequence reads: CASSPLGGRTGELFF. CDR3 in DNA: TGTGCCAGCAGCCCCTTAGGGGGGAGGACCGGGGAGCTGTTTTTT. The chain couples TRBV7-6 to TRBJ2-2, with D perhaps TRBD1 or TRBD2 (6 bases each). The ends were cut back, 5 bases at V and 5 bases at J, with 15 bases in the middle. Germline loops: CDR1 SGHVS, CDR2 FNYEAQ. CDR3 size: 15 residues.

This chain links TRBV18 with TRBJ1-5; D not certain. The CDR3 loop spans 13 amino acids. V gave up 4 bases and J gave up 5 bases, with 9 bases separating them. Germline assignment: CDR1 KGHSH and CDR2 LQKENI. In nucleotides, the CDR3 is TGTGCCAGCTCACTTTCCACCTATCAGCCCCAGCATTTT. This sequence encodes CASSLSTYQPQHF.

The V and J genes are TRBV6-5 and TRBJ2-3; D might be TRBD2 (5 bases). Germline V gene lookup returns CDR1 MNHEY and CDR2 SVGAGI. CDR3 length: 15 amino acids. V was shortened by 4 bases and J by 1 base, with 12 bases between the two germline ends. CDR3: CASSSAGVGTDTQYF. The CDR3 bases are TGTGCCAGCAGTTCCGCCGGGGTTGGCACAGATACGCAGTATTTT.

The chain uses TRBV7-2 and TRBJ2-2; 7 bases fit TRBD1. CDR1 is SGHTA and CDR2 is FQGNSA in the germline V gene. CDR3 length equals 15 residues. V was clipped by 5 bases and J by 4 bases; unmatched bases: 7. The CDR3 region is CASSQRDSRTGELFF. The CDR3 region has the DNA TGTGCCAGCAGCCAAAGGGACAGCCGCACCGGGGAGCTGTTTTTT.

V is TRBV9 and J is TRBJ2-2; D may match TRBD1 or TRBD2 (5 bases each). Trimming pared 4 bases from V and 6 bases from J, leaving 16 bases between. CDR1 is SGDLS, CDR2 YYNGEE, per germline. The CDR3 is 15 residues long. DNA of the CDR3: TGTGCCAGCAGCCAGGGCCCCCCGGGGTCCGGGGAGCTGTTTTTT. Protein: CASSQGPPGSGELFF.

This clone was found once. The rearrangement uses TRBV11-3 and TRBJ2-5; TRBD2 matches 12 bases. The end of the DNA fits TRBJ2-7 better, so the J call may be wrong. Germline-derived CDR1 and CDR2 are SGHNT and YENEEA. The CDR3 spans 16 residues. The CDR3 DNA reads as TGTGCCAGCAGGTCTAGCGGGAGGGCAGGCTCCTACGAGCAGTACTTC. Translation gives CASRSSGRAGSYEQYF.

This clone was found once. The chain couples TRBV18 to TRBJ2-3; D call uncertain. V was clipped by 2 bases and J by 0 bases, with 6 bases between them. Germline CDR1 KGHSH, CDR2 LQKENI. The CDR3 has 14 amino acids. The CDR3 reads CASSPLSSTDTQYF. As DNA, the CDR3 is TGTGCCAGCTCACCATTATCTAGCACAGATACGCAGTATTTT.

The chain carries TRBV7-3 and TRBJ2-7, with D possibly matching TRBD2 (7 bases). The CDR3 has 13 residues. The germline V and J ends were trimmed by 4 bases and 6 bases, with 13 bases remaining between them. Germline V CDR1 and CDR2: SGHTA, FQGTGA. Here the CDR3 reads CASSSQGGGEQYF. The CDR3 coding sequence is TGTGCCAGCAGCTCACAGGGAGGGGGCGAGCAGTACTTC.

The chain is built from TRBV11-2 and TRBJ2-1; TRBD1 agrees at 8 bases. V gave up 5 bases and J gave up 3 bases; unmatched junction bases: 9. This CDR3 contains 16 residues. Germline V gene lookup returns CDR1 SGHAT and CDR2 FQNNGV. CDR3 in DNA: TGTGCCAGCAGCCGGACGACAGGGGTTATCTACAATGAGCAGTTCTTC. It is translated as CASSRTTGVIYNEQFF.

V and J are TRBV5-5 and TRBJ1-5; D call uncertain. V was shortened by 3 bases and J by 0 bases, with 10 bases between the two germline ends. Germline V lookup: CDR1 SGHKS, CDR2 YYEKEE (reference sequence). The CDR3 has 15 residues. The chain's CDR3 is CASSSSSTSNQPQHF. The DNA of the CDR3 is TGTGCCAGCAGCTCAAGTTCAACTAGCAATCAGCCCCAGCATTTT.